This is a list of T cell receptor beta chains from one sample in a study of vaccination and CD4 T cells after COVID-19. MiXCR, run by TCRdb on the PCR reads, gives a single entry per CDR3 protein. Seen here are 16,000 or so distinct CDR3 sequences, over 35% observed once, and the top ten hold about a sixth. For these receptors, no antigen is known. Sequenced material: CD4+ T cells from blood, cultured in vitro, taken about 7 months after SARS-CoV-2 vaccination. Receptors were obtained from a human donor who had recovered from COVID-19. Each CDR3 is given with its conserved first and last residue. D genes are given only for firm matches. Not every row has a clone size; where given, it reads once, few, many or a size class.

v_call,clone_size,d_call,j_call,cdr3_nt,cdr3_aa
TRBV20-1,.,.,TRBJ1-5,TGCAGTGCTAGAGATTTGAGAGGGGGAAGAGCCCAGCATTTT,CSARDLRGGRAQHF
TRBV12-3/TRBV12-4,.,TRBD2,TRBJ2-7,TGTGCCAGCAGACTGGGACTAGCGGGGGCCTACGAGCAGTACTTC,CASRLGLAGAYEQYF
TRBV6-2/TRBV6-3,.,.,TRBJ1-1,TGTGCCAGCAGTTACCCCTCCACTGAAGCTTTCTTT,CASSYPSTEAFF
TRBV11-3,few,TRBD1,TRBJ2-5,TGTGCCAGCAACCTGGGGACAGGGCGAGAGACCCAGTACTTC,CASNLGTGRETQYF
TRBV7-3,few,TRBD1,TRBJ1-5,TGTGCCAGCCCCTTAAAAGGACAGGGGACACCTCAGCCCCAGCATTTT,CASPLKGQGTPQPQHF
TRBV20-1,few,TRBD2,TRBJ2-2,TGCAGTGCTAGACGAGCGGGGGGGTGGGAGCTGTTTTTT,CSARRAGGWELFF
TRBV10-3,once,TRBD2,TRBJ2-5,TGTGCCATCAGTGAGGGGGAGGGGAAGCCCCAAGAGACCCAGTACTTC,CAISEGEGKPQETQYF
TRBV5-4,.,.,TRBJ1-6,TGTGCCAGCAGCTTGGCCAGGGCAGGGAGAAGATCACCCCTCCACTTT,CASSLARAGRRSPLHF
TRBV10-3,.,.,TRBJ2-3,TGTGCCATCAGTGCTCATAGCTCATATACGCAGTATTTT,CAISAHSSYTQYF
TRBV2,few,.,TRBJ2-5,TGTGCCAGCAGTGAACTGGCTAAAGTGGGGACCCAGTACTTC,CASSELAKVGTQYF
TRBV7-9,.,.,TRBJ2-1,TGTGCCAGCAGCCCCGGAAGTGATGAGCAGTTCTTC,CASSPGSDEQFF
TRBV20-1,few,TRBD2,TRBJ2-5,TGCAGTGCTAGATCATGGTCCACAACAAGACTAGCGTCAACGTGGACCCAGTACTTC,CSARSWSTTRLASTWTQYF
TRBV12-3/TRBV12-4,.,.,TRBJ1-2,TGTGCCAGCAGTTTAGCTGGTGAATTCTACACCTTC,CASSLAGEFYTF
TRBV4-1,few,.,TRBJ1-1,TGCGCCAGCAGCCAGCGGAACACTGAAGCTTTCTTT,CASSQRNTEAFF
TRBV7-3,few,.,TRBJ2-5,TGTGCCAGCAGCCAGGGAAAGGGAGAGACCCAGTACTTC,CASSQGKGETQYF
TRBV29-1,once,.,TRBJ1-2,TGCAGCGTTGACCCTGAGGGGGTAAACTATGGCTACACCTTC,CSVDPEGVNYGYTF
TRBV5-4,.,.,TRBJ2-1,TGTGCCAGCAGCCCCGGGCGGGGCAATGAGCAGTTCTTC,CASSPGRGNEQFF
TRBV2,.,TRBD1,TRBJ2-5,TGTGCCAGCAGTGGGCAGGGACAGAGGTGGGAGACCCAGTACTTC,CASSGQGQRWETQYF
TRBV25-1,.,.,TRBJ2-7,TGTGCCAGCACCAGAACGGGGTCTCTCTACGAGCAGTACTTC,CASTRTGSLYEQYF
TRBV7-6,.,.,TRBJ2-1,TGTGCCAGCAGCTTCGGTAAGAACAATGAGCAGTTCTTC,CASSFGKNNEQFF
TRBV6-5,few,.,TRBJ1-1,TGTGCCAGCAGTTACTCAGGCAGGCCGCTTCCTAACACTGAAGCTTTCTTT,CASSYSGRPLPNTEAFF
TRBV7-8,.,TRBD2,TRBJ2-1,TGTGCCAGCAACCTAAAAGCGGGGGGCACCTACAATGAGCAGTTCTTC,CASNLKAGGTYNEQFF
TRBV6-2/TRBV6-3,.,.,TRBJ1-1,TGTGCCAGCAGTTACTCGACAGGAGACATGAACACTGAAGCTTTCTTT,CASSYSTGDMNTEAFF
TRBV7-2,few,TRBD1,TRBJ2-3,TGTGCCAGCAGCTCCCGCCCCAGGGGGCCCTTGACAGATACGCAGTATTTT,CASSSRPRGPLTDTQYF
TRBV2,.,TRBD2,TRBJ2-3,TGTGCCAGCAGTGAAATGGCTAGCGGGGGGGCGGATACGCAGTATTTT,CASSEMASGGADTQYF
TRBV10-3,.,TRBD1,TRBJ2-7,TGTGCCATGGGACAGGGGATCGCCTACGAGCAGTACTTC,CAMGQGIAYEQYF
TRBV28,.,.,TRBJ2-4,TGTGCCAGCAGTTCGAGTCGGGGACACATTCAGTACTTC,CASSSSRGHIQYF
TRBV7-2,few,.,TRBJ2-1,TGTGCCAGCAGCTTAAACTTCGGTTGGGAGGTTGAGCAGTTCTTC,CASSLNFGWEVEQFF
TRBV19,few,TRBD1,TRBJ2-7,TGTGCCAGTAAAGACAGGGGAATGACCGAGCAGTACTTC,CASKDRGMTEQYF
TRBV11-3,few,.,TRBJ1-6,TGTGCCAGCAGCCCCGGGACAACCGGCCGACTCCTCCACTTT,CASSPGTTGRLLHF
TRBV20-1,.,TRBD2,TRBJ2-2,TGCAGTGCTAGAATGCTAGCGGGCGACGGGGAGCTGTTTTTT,CSARMLAGDGELFF
TRBV27,few,TRBD1,TRBJ1-1,TGTGCCAGCAGTTTAAGGCCCGGGACAGCCACTGAAGCTTTCTTT,CASSLRPGTATEAFF
TRBV20-1,few,.,TRBJ2-3,TGCAGTGCTAGAGCAAGGACAGATACGCAGTATTTT,CSARARTDTQYF
TRBV7-2,few,TRBD2,TRBJ2-5,TGTGCCAGCAGCTTAGAGCGCGGGAGGAGGTACTTC,CASSLERGRRYF
TRBV7-2,.,.,TRBJ2-5,TGTGCCAGCAGCTCCCAGTACCAAGAGACCCAGTACTTC,CASSSQYQETQYF
TRBV29-1,.,TRBD1,TRBJ1-5,TGCAGCGTGGGACAGGGGGTCTATCAGCCCCAGCATTTT,CSVGQGVYQPQHF
TRBV5-4,.,TRBD1,TRBJ1-6,TGTGCCAGCAGCTTAACAGGGGGTAATTCACCCCTCCACTTT,CASSLTGGNSPLHF
TRBV11-1,once,TRBD1,TRBJ1-4,TGTGCCAGCAGATACGACAGGGGGGACGAAAAACTGTTTTTT,CASRYDRGDEKLFF
TRBV6-1,.,.,TRBJ1-2,TGTGCCAGCAGTGAAGCTAGGACAGTCCGTGGCTACACCTTC,CASSEARTVRGYTF
TRBV11-2,.,.,TRBJ2-5,TGTGCCAGCAGCTTAGGCCACGGGGGCCAAGAGACCCAGTACTTC,CASSLGHGGQETQYF
TRBV7-9,.,.,TRBJ1-1,TGTGCCAGCAGCTTAGCGGTAGTGGAGACTGAAGCTTTCTTT,CASSLAVVETEAFF
TRBV6-5,.,.,TRBJ2-2,TGTGCCAGCAGTTACCCTCTATACACCGGGGAGCTGTTTTTT,CASSYPLYTGELFF